This T cell receptor (beta chain) was obtained from a study of cytomegalovirus exposure and HLA in healthy donors. Regarding the study as a whole: About 87% or about 30% of the time was how often most TCR beta V segments were productive, according to an earlier analysis.

The V gene lost 3 bases and the J gene lost 0 bases, with 5 bases spanning the gap. The CDR3 is 13 amino acids. Per the germline V gene, CDR1 is WNHNN and CDR2 is SYGVQD (reference sequence). As concerns this clone: Its antigen is unidentified.

The PCR employed 60 Vbeta primers together with 13 Jbeta primers. This table comes from immunoSEQ multiplex PCR, and its TCRdb copy is limited to in-frame clones, with some not included. The sample holds 150,000 to 200,000 clones; roughly 79% are singletons and the top ten take roughly 7.3%. This clonotype originated in a male donor in good health and CMV-seropositive. Sequencing was done on a sample of PBMCs. The J gene is TRBJ1-2, the V gene TRBV10-1; D not resolved. The CDR3 nucleotides read TGCGCCAGCAGTGAACTGCCTAACTATGGCTACACCTTC. This gives the protein CASSELPNYGYTF.